The rows below give T cell receptor beta chains drawn from one sample of a study of cytomegalovirus exposure and HLA in healthy donors. The data were produced by immunoSEQ multiplex PCR, yet TCRdb's version contains in-frame clones alone and is incomplete. The sample holds around 100,000 clones, 79% seen once. The specimen was PBMCs. These receptors were collected from a woman between 18 and 30 years old in good health and CMV-seropositive. CDR3s include the opening cysteine and the closing phenylalanine or tryptophan. The order of the fields is V gene, J gene, clone size, D gene, CDR3 DNA, CDR3 protein. The D gene is left open where the match is weak. The size of a clone is reported for some rows only, either as once, few or many, or as a class for expanded clones.

v_gene: TRBV6-5
j_gene: TRBJ2-1
abundance: -
d_gene: TRBD1
CDR3nt: TGTGCCAGCAGTTTTACAGGGGTTGGTGAGCAGTTCTTC
CDR3aa: CASSFTGVGEQFF

v_gene: TRBV7-2
j_gene: TRBJ2-7
abundance: -
d_gene: -
CDR3nt: TGTGCCAGCAGCCCGTCGCCAGGCTACGAGCAGTACTTC
CDR3aa: CASSPSPGYEQYF

v_gene: TRBV5-6
j_gene: TRBJ1-2
abundance: -
d_gene: TRBD1
CDR3nt: TGTGCCAGCAGCTTTTTGGGACAGGGGGGCTATGGCTACACCTTC
CDR3aa: CASSFLGQGGYGYTF

v_gene: TRBV9
j_gene: TRBJ2-1
abundance: -
d_gene: TRBD2
CDR3nt: TGTGCCAGCAGCGCATTAGCGGGTTTGAGCTCCTACAATGAGCAGTTCTTC
CDR3aa: CASSALAGLSSYNEQFF

v_gene: TRBV6-5
j_gene: TRBJ2-1
abundance: -
d_gene: TRBD2
CDR3nt: TGTGCCAGCAGTTTCGATAGCGGGAGAAGGGACAATGAGCAGTTCTTC
CDR3aa: CASSFDSGRRDNEQFF

v_gene: TRBV7-2
j_gene: TRBJ1-2
abundance: -
d_gene: -
CDR3nt: TGTGCCAGCAGCCGGGGTCCGGGTCCCTATGGCTACACCTTC
CDR3aa: CASSRGPGPYGYTF

v_gene: TRBV5-1
j_gene: TRBJ2-3
abundance: -
d_gene: TRBD2
CDR3nt: TGCGCCAGCAGCGGGCGCGGGAGGGCAGATACGCAGTATTTT
CDR3aa: CASSGRGRADTQYF

v_gene: TRBV19
j_gene: TRBJ1-4
abundance: -
d_gene: -
CDR3nt: TGTGCCAGTAGTATAGGTACAGGGACAACTAATGAAAAACTGTTTTTT
CDR3aa: CASSIGTGTTNEKLFF

v_gene: TRBV6-6
j_gene: TRBJ1-4
abundance: -
d_gene: -
CDR3nt: TGTGCCAGCAGTTACCCTACAGGGCCAGGGCCTGAAAAACTGTTTTTT
CDR3aa: CASSYPTGPGPEKLFF

v_gene: TRBV9
j_gene: TRBJ2-7
abundance: -
d_gene: TRBD2
CDR3nt: TGTGCCAGCAGCGTAGGCATCACTAGCGGGAGGGGTAACTACGAGCAGTACTTC
CDR3aa: CASSVGITSGRGNYEQYF

v_gene: TRBV2
j_gene: TRBJ1-4
abundance: -
d_gene: TRBD1
CDR3nt: TGTGCCAGCAGCACCGGGACAGGGGGTATCACTAATGAAAAACTGTTTTTT
CDR3aa: CASSTGTGGITNEKLFF

v_gene: TRBV9
j_gene: TRBJ2-7
abundance: -
d_gene: -
CDR3nt: TGTGCCAGCAGCCCAGGGTACGAGCAGTACTTC
CDR3aa: CASSPGYEQYF

v_gene: TRBV5-4
j_gene: TRBJ2-1
abundance: once
d_gene: -
CDR3nt: TGTGCCAGCAGCTTGGACAGGAGGCAGTTCTTC
CDR3aa: CASSLDRRQFF

v_gene: TRBV7-8
j_gene: TRBJ2-1
abundance: -
d_gene: TRBD2
CDR3nt: TGTGCCAGCAGTTCCATACTAGCGGGAGTCGACAATGAGCAGTTCTTC
CDR3aa: CASSSILAGVDNEQFF

v_gene: TRBV4-2
j_gene: TRBJ1-2
abundance: once
d_gene: -
CDR3nt: TGTGCCAGCGGGGGGACGGCTCCCAACTATGGCTACACCTTC
CDR3aa: CASGGTAPNYGYTF

v_gene: TRBV10-2
j_gene: TRBJ2-1
abundance: -
d_gene: TRBD2
CDR3nt: TGCGCCAGCAGTGAAGTGGTGGACGGGACTAGTCTCAATGAGCAGTTCTTC
CDR3aa: CASSEVVDGTSLNEQFF

v_gene: TRBV7-2
j_gene: TRBJ2-7
abundance: -
d_gene: TRBD1
CDR3nt: TGTGCCAGCAGCGCAGGACAGGGACCCTACGAGCAGTACTTC
CDR3aa: CASSAGQGPYEQYF

v_gene: TRBV7-2
j_gene: TRBJ1-5
abundance: -
d_gene: TRBD1
CDR3nt: TGTGCCAGCAGCTTAGAGGGACAGGGGGCCTGGAGCAATCAGCCCCAGCATTTT
CDR3aa: CASSLEGQGAWSNQPQHF

v_gene: TRBV28
j_gene: TRBJ2-2
abundance: few
d_gene: -
CDR3nt: TGTGCCAGCATTCTATACCTCGGTGCCGGGGAGCTGTTTTTT
CDR3aa: CASILYLGAGELFF

v_gene: TRBV27
j_gene: TRBJ2-3
abundance: -
d_gene: TRBD1
CDR3nt: TGTGCCAGCAGAAACAGGGGGCTGAGCACAGATACGCAGTATTTT
CDR3aa: CASRNRGLSTDTQYF

v_gene: TRBV14
j_gene: TRBJ2-3
abundance: once
d_gene: TRBD1
CDR3nt: TGTGCCAGCAGCCGACCGGGACAGGGGGCCTCTAGCACAGATACGCAGTATTTT
CDR3aa: CASSRPGQGASSTDTQYF

v_gene: TRBV18
j_gene: TRBJ1-2
abundance: -
d_gene: TRBD1
CDR3nt: TGTGCCAGCTCACCACCCGGACAGGAAGGCTATGGCTACACCTTC
CDR3aa: CASSPPGQEGYGYTF

v_gene: TRBV4-1
j_gene: TRBJ1-5
abundance: few
d_gene: TRBD1
CDR3nt: TGCGCCAGCAGCCAAGGAACTTTCGGGACAGGGGATCAGCCCCAGCATTTT
CDR3aa: CASSQGTFGTGDQPQHF

v_gene: TRBV5-1
j_gene: TRBJ1-4
abundance: -
d_gene: -
CDR3nt: TGCGCCAGCAGCTTGGCCGGCAGGGAGGAGGAAAAACTGTTTTTT
CDR3aa: CASSLAGREEEKLFF

v_gene: TRBV7-6
j_gene: TRBJ2-1
abundance: -
d_gene: TRBD2
CDR3nt: TGTGCCAGCAGCTTAGCGTGGGGACTAGCGGGCACCCCCTACAATGAGCAGTTCTTC
CDR3aa: CASSLAWGLAGTPYNEQFF

v_gene: TRBV11-2
j_gene: TRBJ2-5
abundance: -
d_gene: -
CDR3nt: TGTGCCAGCAGCTTAGAGCGGGTCCAAGAGACCCAGTACTTC
CDR3aa: CASSLERVQETQYF

v_gene: TRBV25-1
j_gene: TRBJ1-2
abundance: -
d_gene: TRBD1
CDR3nt: TGTGCCAGCAGTGAATATGGGACAGGGGATAAGGACTATGGCTACACCTTC
CDR3aa: CASSEYGTGDKDYGYTF

v_gene: TRBV5-1
j_gene: TRBJ2-7
abundance: -
d_gene: TRBD2
CDR3nt: TGCGCCAGCAGTACTAGCGGGATTACCTACGAGCAGTACTTC
CDR3aa: CASSTSGITYEQYF

v_gene: TRBV28
j_gene: TRBJ2-4
abundance: -
d_gene: TRBD2
CDR3nt: TGTGCCAGCAGTTATCCGGGGACTAGCGTAGTTCAGTACTTC
CDR3aa: CASSYPGTSVVQYF

v_gene: TRBV7-6
j_gene: TRBJ1-1
abundance: -
d_gene: -
CDR3nt: TGTGCCAGCAGCTTAGCAGCCATGAACACTGAAGCTTTCTTT
CDR3aa: CASSLAAMNTEAFF

v_gene: TRBV5-6
j_gene: TRBJ2-7
abundance: -
d_gene: TRBD1
CDR3nt: TGTGCCAGCAGCTTAGAGACAGGGTATTACGAGCAGTACTTC
CDR3aa: CASSLETGYYEQYF

v_gene: TRBV7-8
j_gene: TRBJ1-4
abundance: -
d_gene: TRBD1
CDR3nt: TGTGCCAGCAGCTTAAGCGGGACAGGGTTTGCAACTAATGAAAAACTGTTTTTT
CDR3aa: CASSLSGTGFATNEKLFF

v_gene: TRBV6-5
j_gene: TRBJ1-5
abundance: -
d_gene: TRBD1
CDR3nt: TGTGCCAGCAGTCAAGACAGGGGGCCTCAGCCCCAGCATTTT
CDR3aa: CASSQDRGPQPQHF